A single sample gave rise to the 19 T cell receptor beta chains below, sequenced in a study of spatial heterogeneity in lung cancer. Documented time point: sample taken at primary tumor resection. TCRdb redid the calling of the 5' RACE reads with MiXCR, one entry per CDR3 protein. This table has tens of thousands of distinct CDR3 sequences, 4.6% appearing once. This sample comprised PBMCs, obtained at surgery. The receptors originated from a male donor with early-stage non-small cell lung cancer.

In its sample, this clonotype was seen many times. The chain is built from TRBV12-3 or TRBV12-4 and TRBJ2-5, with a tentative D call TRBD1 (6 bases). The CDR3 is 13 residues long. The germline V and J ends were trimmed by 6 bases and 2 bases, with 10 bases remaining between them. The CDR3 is CASSTDRQETQYF. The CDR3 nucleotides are TGTGCCAGCAGCACAGACAGGCAAGAGACCCAGTACTTC.

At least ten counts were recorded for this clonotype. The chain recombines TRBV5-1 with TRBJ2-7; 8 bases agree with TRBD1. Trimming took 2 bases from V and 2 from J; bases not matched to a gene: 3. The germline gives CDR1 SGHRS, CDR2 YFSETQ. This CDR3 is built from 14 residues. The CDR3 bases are TGCGCCAGCAGCTTCGTACAGGGGGCCTACGAGCAGTACTTC. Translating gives CASSFVQGAYEQYF.

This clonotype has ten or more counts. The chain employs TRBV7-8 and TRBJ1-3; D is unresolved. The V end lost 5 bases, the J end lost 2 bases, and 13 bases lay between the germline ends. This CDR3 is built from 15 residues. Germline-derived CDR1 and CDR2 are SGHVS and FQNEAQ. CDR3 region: CASSPFTAAGNTIYF. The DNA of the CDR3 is TGTGCCAGCAGCCCTTTCACAGCGGCTGGAAACACCATATATTTT.

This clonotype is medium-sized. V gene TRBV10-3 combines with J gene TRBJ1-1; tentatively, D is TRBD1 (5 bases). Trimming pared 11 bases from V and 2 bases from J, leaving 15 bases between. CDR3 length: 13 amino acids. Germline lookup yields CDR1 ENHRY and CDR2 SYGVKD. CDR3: CAAGVGANTEAFF. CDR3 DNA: TGTGCCGCAGGCGTCGGGGCCAACACTGAAGCTTTCTTT.

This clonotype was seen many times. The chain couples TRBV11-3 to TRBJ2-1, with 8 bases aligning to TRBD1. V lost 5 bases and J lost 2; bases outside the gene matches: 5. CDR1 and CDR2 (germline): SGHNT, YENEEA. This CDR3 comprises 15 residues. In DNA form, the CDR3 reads TGTGCCAGCAGCCCCGGACAGGGAACCTACAATGAGCAGTTCTTC. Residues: CASSPGQGTYNEQFF.

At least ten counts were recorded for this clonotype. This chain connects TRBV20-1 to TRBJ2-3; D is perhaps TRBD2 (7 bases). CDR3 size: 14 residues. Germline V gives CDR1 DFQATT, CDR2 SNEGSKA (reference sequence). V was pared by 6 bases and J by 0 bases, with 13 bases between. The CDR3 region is CSATGTTSTDTQYF. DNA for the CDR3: TGCAGTGCAACAGGGACTACTAGCACAGATACGCAGTATTTT.

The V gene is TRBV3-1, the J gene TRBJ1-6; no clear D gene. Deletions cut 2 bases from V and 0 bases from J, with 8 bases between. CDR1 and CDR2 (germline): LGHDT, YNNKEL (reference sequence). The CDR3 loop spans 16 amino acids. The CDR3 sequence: CASSQIGSSYNSPLHF. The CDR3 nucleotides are TGTGCCAGCAGCCAAATAGGGAGCTCCTATAATTCACCCCTCCACTTT.

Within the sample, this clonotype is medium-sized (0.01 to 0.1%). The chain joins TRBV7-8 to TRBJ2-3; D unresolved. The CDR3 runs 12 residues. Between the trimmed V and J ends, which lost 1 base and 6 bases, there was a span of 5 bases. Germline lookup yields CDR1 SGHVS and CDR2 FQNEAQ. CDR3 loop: CASSLGADTQYF. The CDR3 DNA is TGTGCCAGCAGCTTAGGGGCTGATACGCAGTATTTT. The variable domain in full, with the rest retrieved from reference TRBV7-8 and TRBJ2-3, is GAGVSQSPRYKVAKRGQDVALRCDPISGHVSLFWYQQALGQGPEFLTYFQNEAQLDKSGLPSDRFFAERPEGSVSTLKIQRTQQEDSAVYLCASSLGADTQYFGPGTRLTVL.

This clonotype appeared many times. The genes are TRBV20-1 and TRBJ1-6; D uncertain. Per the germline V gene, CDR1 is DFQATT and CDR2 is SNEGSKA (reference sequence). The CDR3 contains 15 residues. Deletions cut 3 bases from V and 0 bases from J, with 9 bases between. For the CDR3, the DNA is TGCAGTGCTAGGTGGTCGGGCTCCTATAATTCACCCCTCCACTTT. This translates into CSARWSGSYNSPLHF.

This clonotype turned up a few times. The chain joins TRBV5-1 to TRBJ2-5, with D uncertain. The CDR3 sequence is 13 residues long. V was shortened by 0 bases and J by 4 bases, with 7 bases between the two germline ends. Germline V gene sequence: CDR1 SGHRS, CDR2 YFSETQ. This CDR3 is CASSLVPGETQYF. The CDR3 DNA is TGCGCCAGCAGCTTGGTTCCGGGAGAGACCCAGTACTTC.

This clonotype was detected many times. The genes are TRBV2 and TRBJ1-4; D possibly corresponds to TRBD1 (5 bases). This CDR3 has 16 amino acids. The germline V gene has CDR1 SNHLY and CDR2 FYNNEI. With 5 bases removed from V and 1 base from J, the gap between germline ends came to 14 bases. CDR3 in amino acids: CASSQGTSITNEKLFF. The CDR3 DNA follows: TGTGCCAGCAGTCAAGGGACCTCGATAACTAATGAAAAACTGTTTTTT. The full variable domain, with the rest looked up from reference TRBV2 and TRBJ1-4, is EPEVTQTPSHQVTQMGQEVILRCVPISNHLYFYWYRQILGQKVEFLVSFYNNEISEKSEIFDDQFSVERPDGSNFTLKIRSTKLEDSAMYFCASSQGTSITNEKLFFGSGTQLSVL.

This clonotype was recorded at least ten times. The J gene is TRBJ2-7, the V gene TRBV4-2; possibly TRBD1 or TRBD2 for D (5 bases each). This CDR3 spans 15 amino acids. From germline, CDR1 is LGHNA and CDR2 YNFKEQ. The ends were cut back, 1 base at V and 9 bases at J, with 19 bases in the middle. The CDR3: CASSQAGTNPRGQYF. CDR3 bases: TGTGCCAGCAGCCAAGCCGGGACCAACCCTCGGGGGCAGTACTTC.

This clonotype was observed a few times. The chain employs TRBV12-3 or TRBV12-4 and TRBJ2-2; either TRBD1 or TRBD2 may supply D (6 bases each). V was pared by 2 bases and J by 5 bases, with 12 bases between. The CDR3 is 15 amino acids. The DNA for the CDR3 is TGTGCCAGCAGTTTAATGGGGGGCGGGACCGGGGAGCTGTTTTTT. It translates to CASSLMGGGTGELFF.

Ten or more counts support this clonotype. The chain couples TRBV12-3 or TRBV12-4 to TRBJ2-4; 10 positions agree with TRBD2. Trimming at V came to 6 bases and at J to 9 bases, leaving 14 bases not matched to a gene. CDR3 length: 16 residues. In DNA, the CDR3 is TGTGCCAGCAGCCAAGGACAGCGGGAGGGCCCGGGCATTCAGTACTTC. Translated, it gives CASSQGQREGPGIQYF.

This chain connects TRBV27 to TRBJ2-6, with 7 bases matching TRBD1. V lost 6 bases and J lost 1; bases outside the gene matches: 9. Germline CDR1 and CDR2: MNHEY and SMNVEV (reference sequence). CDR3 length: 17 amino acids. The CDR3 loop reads CASSTDRVTSGANVLTF. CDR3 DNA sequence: TGTGCCAGCAGCACTGACAGGGTTACTTCTGGGGCCAACGTCCTGACTTTC. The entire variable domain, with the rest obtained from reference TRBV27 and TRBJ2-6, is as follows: EAQVTQNPRYLITVTGKKLTVTCSQNMNHEYMSWYRQDPGLGLRQIYYSMNVEVTDKGDVPEGYKVSRKEKRNFPLILESPSPNQTSLYFCASSTDRVTSGANVLTFGAGSRLTVL.

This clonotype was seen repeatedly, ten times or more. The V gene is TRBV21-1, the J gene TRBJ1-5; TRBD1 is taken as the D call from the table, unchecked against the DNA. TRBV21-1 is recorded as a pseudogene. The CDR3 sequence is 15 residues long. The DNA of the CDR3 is TGTGCCAGCAGCAAAGGATGGTCAGGGAGCCAGCCCCAGCATTTT. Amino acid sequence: CASSKGWSGSQPQHF.

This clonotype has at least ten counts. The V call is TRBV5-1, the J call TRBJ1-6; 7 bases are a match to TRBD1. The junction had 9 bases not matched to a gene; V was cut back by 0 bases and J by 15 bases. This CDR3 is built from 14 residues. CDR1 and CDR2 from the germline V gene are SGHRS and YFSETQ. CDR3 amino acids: CASSLGGQPRSLHF. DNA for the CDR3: TGCGCCAGCAGCTTGGGGGGACAGCCCAGAAGCCTCCACTTT.

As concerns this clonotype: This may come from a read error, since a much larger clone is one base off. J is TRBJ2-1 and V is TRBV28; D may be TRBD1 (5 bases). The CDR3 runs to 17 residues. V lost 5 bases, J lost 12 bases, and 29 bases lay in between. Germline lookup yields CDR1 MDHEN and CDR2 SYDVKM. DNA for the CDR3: TGTGCCAGCAGTCCACGAACCCAGGGTCGTGGTGAAGATGTGCAGTTCTTC. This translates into CASSPRTQGRGEDVQFF. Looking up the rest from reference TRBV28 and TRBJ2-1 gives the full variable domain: DVKVTQSSRYLVKRTGEKVFLECVQDMDHENMFWYRQDPGLGLRLIYFSYDVKMKEKGDIPEGYSVSREKKERFSLILESASTNQTSMYLCASSPRTQGRGEDVQFFGPGTRLTVL.

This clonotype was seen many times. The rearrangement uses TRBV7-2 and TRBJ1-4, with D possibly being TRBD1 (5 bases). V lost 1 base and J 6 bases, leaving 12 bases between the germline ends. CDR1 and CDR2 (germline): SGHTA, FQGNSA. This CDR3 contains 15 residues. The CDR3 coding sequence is TGTGCCAGCAGCTTAGTCAGGGCTCAGGATGAAAAACTGTTTTTT. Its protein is CASSLVRAQDEKLFF.